This is a list of T cell receptor beta chains from one sample in a study of Tregs in tolerant kidney transplant recipients. TCRdb keeps only in-frame clones here, not all; method: immunoSEQ multiplex PCR. The sample has roughly 120,000 clones, roughly 93% seen once; the top ten hold approximately 0.6%. The specimen was CD4+ T cells from blood. These receptors all stem from a human donor in good health. Each CDR3 is given with its conserved first and last residue. Each record gives: D gene, J gene, clone size, V gene, CDR3 DNA, CDR3 protein. The D gene is left open where the match is weak. Clone sizes are given selectively: once, few, many, or a class where the clone is expanded.

D: NA; J: TRBJ1-3; size: NA; V: TRBV6-1; DNA: TGTGCCAGCAGCGATCCCCCAGGGGCTGGAAACACCATATATTTT; CDR3: CASSDPPGAGNTIYF
D: TRBD1; J: TRBJ2-7; size: NA; V: TRBV5-5; DNA: TGTGCCAGCAGCTTAGACAGGGCTTACTACGAGCAGTACTTC; CDR3: CASSLDRAYYEQYF
D: TRBD2; J: TRBJ2-4; size: NA; V: TRBV19; DNA: TGTGCCAGTAGTATAGTAACTAGCGGGAGGGACATTCAGTACTTC; CDR3: CASSIVTSGRDIQYF
D: NA; J: TRBJ1-3; size: NA; V: TRBV28; DNA: TGTGCCAGCAGTTCCTGGGAAGCTGGAAACACCATATATTTT; CDR3: CASSSWEAGNTIYF
D: NA; J: TRBJ1-1; size: NA; V: TRBV7-9; DNA: TGTGCCAGCAGCCCCAGGGGAATGAACACTGAAGCTTTCTTT; CDR3: CASSPRGMNTEAFF
D: NA; J: TRBJ1-1; size: NA; V: TRBV9; DNA: TGTGCCAGCAGCGTAGTAGGGTTCGGGACACTGAACACTGAAGCTTTCTTT; CDR3: CASSVVGFGTLNTEAFF
D: NA; J: TRBJ2-3; size: NA; V: TRBV7-3; DNA: TGTGCCAGCAGCACGGGCCCTGGCACGCAGTATTTT; CDR3: CASSTGPGTQYF
D: NA; J: TRBJ2-5; size: NA; V: TRBV7-9; DNA: TGTGCCAGCAGCTCAGCGACGGGGGCTGGAGAGACCCAGTACTTC; CDR3: CASSSATGAGETQYF
D: TRBD2; J: TRBJ2-1; size: once; V: TRBV11-2; DNA: TGTGCCAGCAGTCAGACTAGCCCCTGGGTCTTC; CDR3: CASSQTSPWVF
D: NA; J: TRBJ2-3; size: NA; V: TRBV7-9; DNA: TGTGCCAGCAGAAAGGCGGGCTACCGGGTTGATACGCAGTATTTT; CDR3: CASRKAGYRVDTQYF